This entry concerns a single TCR beta chain. The data derive from a study of T cell responses to AZD1222 COVID-19 vaccine. The assay was immunoSEQ multiplex PCR, and TCRdb's table has in-frame clones only and misses some. Of 100,000 to 150,000 clones in the sample, around nine tenths were seen once. The CDR3 runs to 13 residues. With 1 base clipped from V and 3 bases from J, the junction kept 1 base outside the gene matches. Germline lookup yields CDR1 SGHRS and CDR2 YFSETQ. The receptor's source is an adult in good health. The gene calls are TRBV5-1 and TRBJ2-7, with 7 bases matching TRBD1. The sample here was peripheral blood, taken on day 0 of AZD1222 vaccination. In DNA, the CDR3 is TGCGCCAGCAGCTTGACAGGGGTCTACGAGCAGTACTTC. Protein product: CASSLTGVYEQYF.